This passage covers 31 T cell receptor beta chains from one sample sequenced in a study of cytomegalovirus exposure and HLA in healthy donors. PCR was performed using 60 Vbeta and 13 Jbeta primers. Sequenced by immunoSEQ multiplex PCR; TCRdb stores in-frame clones only, minus some. Its listing shows fewer than 60,000 clones. Specimen: PBMCs. The receptor source for this set is a woman in her twenties or thirties in good health and CMV-seropositive.

The V gene is TRBV6-5, the J gene TRBJ1-2, with 7 positions matching TRBD1. The CDR3 runs 14 residues. Germline lookup yields CDR1 MNHEY and CDR2 SVGAGI. Germline trimming cut 9 bases from V and 4 bases from J; bases unmatched to any gene: 11. The CDR3 region has the DNA TGTGCCAGTAGGAGGGGCAGGGGGACCTATGGCTACACCTTC. It is translated as CASRRGRGTYGYTF.

The chain couples TRBV7-9 to TRBJ2-7; 11 positions agree with TRBD2. This CDR3 comprises 15 residues. Germline CDR1 and CDR2: SEHNR and FQNEAQ (reference sequence). V lost 4 bases, J lost 3 bases, and 5 bases stayed unmatched. CDR3: CASSSGLAAIYEQYF. DNA of the CDR3: TGTGCCAGCAGCTCGGGACTAGCGGCTATCTACGAGCAGTACTTC.

The chain uses TRBV30 and TRBJ2-7; the match to TRBD1 covers 9 bases. The length of the CDR3 is 15 residues. Germline CDR1 GTSNPN, CDR2 SVGIG (reference sequence). The trim removed 3 bases at V and 7 bases at J, leaving 13 bases unmatched. The CDR3, as DNA: TGTGCCTGGAGACCCCGGGACAGGGCTTTTAGTGAGCAGTACTTC. It specifies CAWRPRDRAFSEQYF.

The V call is TRBV19, the J call TRBJ1-5, with 8 nucleotides matching TRBD1. The CDR3 runs 15 residues. Germline V lookup: CDR1 LNHDA, CDR2 SQIVND (reference sequence). V lost 4 bases, J lost 3 bases, and 5 bases stayed unmatched. CDR3 nucleotide sequence: TGTGCCAGTAGTACCCGGACAGGGACCAATCAGCCCCAGCATTTT. Translating gives CASSTRTGTNQPQHF.

The gene calls are TRBV4-1 and TRBJ2-7; 7 bases are a match to TRBD2. Losses at the gene ends were 1 base for V and 2 bases for J; bases not matched to a gene: 2. In germline, CDR1 is MGHRA, CDR2 YSYEKL. The CDR3 runs to 14 residues. CDR3 residues: CASSQGRGAYEQYF. As DNA, the CDR3 is TGCGCCAGCAGCCAAGGCCGGGGGGCCTACGAGCAGTACTTC.

The gene calls are TRBV30 and TRBJ1-4, with a possible D match to TRBD1 (6 bases). Germline V gene sequence: CDR1 GTSNPN, CDR2 SVGIG (reference sequence). The CDR3 covers 13 residues. Trimming stripped 6 bases from V and 4 bases from J, with 12 bases between. DNA for the CDR3: TGTGCCTGCTTGGACAGTGATAATGAAAAACTGTTTTTT. Its translation is CACLDSDNEKLFF.

The rearrangement uses TRBV7-9 and TRBJ1-1; D gene ambiguous. CDR3 length: 14 amino acids. V lost 1 base, J lost 4 bases, and 10 bases lay in between. From germline, CDR1 is SEHNR and CDR2 FQNEAQ (reference sequence). CDR3 protein: CASSLDMGSTEAFF. DNA for the CDR3: TGTGCCAGCAGCTTAGATATGGGGAGCACTGAAGCTTTCTTT.

The genes are TRBV5-5 and TRBJ1-1; TRBD1 might be the D (5 bases). This CDR3 has 13 amino acids. CDR1 is SGHKS and CDR2 is YYEKEE in the germline V gene (reference sequence). V was trimmed by 4 bases and J by 4 bases, leaving 11 bases between them. CDR3 in DNA: TGTGCCAGCAGCGTTGGGGGGATCACTGAAGCTTTCTTT. Translated: CASSVGGITEAFF.

V usage is TRBV11-2 and J usage is TRBJ2-7; tentatively, D is TRBD1 (6 bases). Germline V CDR1 and CDR2: SGHAT, FQNNGV. The ends were cut back, 5 bases at V and 6 bases at J, with 20 bases in the middle. CDR3 size: 15 residues. The CDR3 spells CASSLRGTAGGEQYF. CDR3 nucleotides: TGTGCCAGCAGCCTAAGGGGGACGGCCGGTGGCGAGCAGTACTTC.

The genes are TRBV9 and TRBJ1-2; 9 nucleotides match TRBD1. V shed 4 bases and J 5 bases; nucleotides not matched to a gene: 9. The CDR3 length is 15 residues. The germline V gene has CDR1 SGDLS and CDR2 YYNGEE. CDR3 in DNA: TGTGCCAGCAGCTCCGGGACAGGGAGGAATTATGGCTACACCTTC. Residues: CASSSGTGRNYGYTF.

This chain joins TRBV7-2 and TRBJ2-7, with a possible D match to TRBD2 (5 bases). CDR3 length: 13 amino acids. Between the trimmed V and J ends, which lost 4 bases and 4 bases, there was a span of 11 bases. From germline, CDR1 is SGHTA and CDR2 FQGNSA. The CDR3 DNA reads as TGTGCCAGCAGCTCCCGGCCGGGGTACGAGCAGTACTTC. Translation gives CASSSRPGYEQYF.

The J gene is TRBJ2-1, the V gene TRBV25-1; TRBD2 aligns across 10 bases. J gave up 9 bases and V 4 bases, and 6 bases lay outside the gene matches. CDR1 is MGHDK, CDR2 SYGVNS, per germline. The CDR3 runs 14 residues. The CDR3 here is CASSAKRGGVEQFF. The CDR3 region has the DNA TGTGCCAGCAGTGCCAAGCGGGGGGGCGTTGAGCAGTTCTTC.

The rearrangement joins TRBV6-1 to TRBJ2-7; 16 bases agree with TRBD2. The ends lost 6 bases at V and 1 base at J; junction bases unmatched: 0. Germline V gives CDR1 MNHNS, CDR2 SASEGT. CDR3 length equals 15 residues. The CDR3 is CASRGLAGGSYEQYF. CDR3 nucleotide sequence: TGTGCCAGCAGGGGACTAGCGGGGGGGTCCTACGAGCAGTACTTC.

The chain is built from TRBV28 and TRBJ1-1; TRBD1 matches at 8 bases. With V trimmed by 3 bases and J by 6 bases, 15 bases remained unmatched. The length of the CDR3 is 17 residues. Germline V gives CDR1 MDHEN, CDR2 SYDVKM. The CDR3 is CASSLVLGQAPRAEAFF. Here the CDR3 DNA reads TGTGCCAGCAGTTTGGTATTGGGACAGGCTCCTCGTGCTGAAGCTTTCTTT.

The gene calls are TRBV13 and TRBJ1-2, with a possible D match to TRBD1 (6 bases). The CDR3 is made up of 15 amino acids. Per the germline V gene, CDR1 is PRHDT and CDR2 is FYEKMQ (reference sequence). V shed 4 bases and J shed 5 bases, with 17 bases lying between them. The CDR3 loop is CASSSGGAKNYGYTF. The CDR3 coding sequence is TGTGCCAGCAGCTCCGGGGGGGCTAAGAATTATGGCTACACCTTC.

The chain is built from TRBV30 and TRBJ1-1; D is perhaps TRBD1 (6 bases). This CDR3 comprises 13 residues. CDR1 is GTSNPN and CDR2 is SVGIG in the germline V gene (reference sequence). The ends were cut back, 5 bases at V and 1 base at J, with 11 bases in the middle. The CDR3 DNA is TGTGCCTGGGGACAGTCAGAGAACACTGAAGCTTTCTTT. This sequence encodes CAWGQSENTEAFF.

The V gene is TRBV6-1, the J gene TRBJ2-3, with 8 bases that match TRBD2. Germline values: CDR1 MNHNS, CDR2 SASEGT. V lost 7 bases, J lost 6 bases, and 9 bases stayed unmatched. The CDR3 runs to 14 residues. CDR3 region: CASKKGTSLDTQYF. CDR3 DNA sequence: TGTGCCAGCAAAAAGGGGACTAGTTTGGATACGCAGTATTTT.

This chain connects TRBV29-1 to TRBJ2-7; 9 nucleotides agree with TRBD1. From germline, CDR1 is SQVTM and CDR2 ANQGSEA. Trimming at V came to 5 bases and at J to 6 bases, leaving 2 bases not matched to a gene. This CDR3 contains 11 residues. CDR3: CSVTDRGEQYF. DNA for the CDR3: TGCAGCGTTACGGACAGGGGCGAGCAGTACTTC.

The chain combines TRBV27 with TRBJ2-1; maybe TRBD2 (6 bases). Trimming took 0 bases from V and 6 from J, leaving 9 bases between them. This CDR3 comprises 14 residues. The germline V gene has CDR1 MNHEY and CDR2 SMNVEV (reference sequence). The CDR3 DNA follows: TGTGCCAGCAGTTTATCGGGGACTGCCAATGAGCAGTTCTTC. It translates to CASSLSGTANEQFF.

The chain links TRBV18 to TRBJ1-1; TRBD1 is a possible D gene (6 bases). CDR3 length equals 14 residues. V lost 3 bases and J lost 3, with 11 bases in between. Germline CDR1 KGHSH, CDR2 LQKENI. The CDR3 DNA sequence: TGTGCCAGCTCACCCGACTACAGGGACACTGAAGCTTTCTTT. Amino acids: CASSPDYRDTEAFF.

The chain carries TRBV9 and TRBJ2-3; no reliable D call. The CDR3 sequence is 13 residues long. Germline values: CDR1 SGDLS, CDR2 YYNGEE. The ends were cut back, 0 bases at V and 1 base at J, with 3 bases in the middle. The chain's CDR3 is CASSVGGTDTQYF. CDR3 sequence (DNA): TGTGCCAGCAGCGTAGGCGGCACAGATACGCAGTATTTT.

The chain uses TRBV11-3 and TRBJ1-1; 8 positions agree with TRBD1. J gave up 10 bases and V 4 bases, and 11 bases lay outside the gene matches. The germline V gene encodes CDR1 SGHNT and CDR2 YENEEA. This CDR3 is 14 amino acids long. The CDR3 bases are TGTGCCAGCAGCTCGTACCGACAGGGGCGAAGAGCTTTCTTT. This gives the protein CASSSYRQGRRAFF.

This chain joins TRBV28 and TRBJ1-1; D is unclear. The V gene's germline CDR1 is MDHEN and CDR2 SYDVKM. The CDR3 covers 14 residues. The V end lost 6 bases, the J end lost 2 bases, and 13 bases lay between the germline ends. The CDR3: CASSPPLLNTEAFF. DNA for the CDR3: TGTGCCAGCAGCCCGCCTCTACTAAACACTGAAGCTTTCTTT.

The rearrangement uses TRBV2 and TRBJ2-7; D may be TRBD2 (6 bases). The germline gives CDR1 SNHLY, CDR2 FYNNEI. The CDR3 loop spans 13 amino acids. Trimming left V 7 bases short and J 4 bases short, with 14 bases between. The CDR3 region is CASILAEGYEQYF. For the CDR3, the DNA is TGTGCCAGCATCTTGGCGGAGGGATACGAGCAGTACTTC.

This chain joins TRBV5-6 and TRBJ2-7, with 10 positions matching TRBD2. The germline gives CDR1 SGHDT, CDR2 YYEEEE. The length of the CDR3 is 17 residues. Trimming cost V 1 base and J 2 bases; bases outside gene matches: 9. Written as DNA, the CDR3 is TGTGCCAGCAGCTTGAGGTTAAGCGGGGGGGTCCCCTACGAGCAGTACTTC. It encodes CASSLRLSGGVPYEQYF.

The J gene is TRBJ2-1, the V gene TRBV5-6, with 7 bases fitting TRBD2. V shed 3 bases, J shed 7 bases, and the junction held 10 bases outside the gene matches. CDR3 size: 15 residues. Germline V CDR1 and CDR2: SGHDT, YYEEEE. Written as DNA, the CDR3 is TGTGCCAGCAGCTCCGGACTAGGGATGGGAAATGAGCAGTTCTTC. Translation gives CASSSGLGMGNEQFF.

The V call is TRBV27, the J call TRBJ2-1; a possible D gene is TRBD2 (6 bases). Germline V gene data show CDR1 as MNHEY and CDR2 as SMNVEV (reference sequence). Deletions cut 5 bases from V and 5 bases from J, with 13 bases between. The CDR3 length is 14 residues. The CDR3: CASSLAGTHNEQFF. The CDR3 coding sequence is TGTGCCAGCAGTCTCGCCGGGACTCACAATGAGCAGTTCTTC.

The V gene is TRBV29-1, the J gene TRBJ1-2, with D possibly matching TRBD1 (5 bases). The V gene's germline CDR1 is SQVTM and CDR2 ANQGSEA. CDR3 length: 11 amino acids. V dropped 4 bases and J dropped 5 bases, with 8 bases sitting between them. CDR3 sequence (DNA): TGCAGCGTTGTATCAGGGTATGGCTACACCTTC. It codes for CSVVSGYGYTF.

The chain uses TRBV6-8 and TRBJ1-1, with no clear D. The germline V gene encodes CDR1 MNHGY and CDR2 SAAAGT. The V end was cut by 0 bases, the J end by 5 bases, with 10 bases between. The CDR3 has 14 amino acids. The CDR3 here is CASSYSGRETEAFF. CDR3 sequence (DNA): TGTGCCAGCAGTTACTCGGGGAGAGAGACTGAAGCTTTCTTT.

This chain joins TRBV10-3 and TRBJ2-7, with TRBD1 identical over 11 bases. The V gene's germline CDR1 is ENHRY and CDR2 SYGVKD. J was trimmed by 4 bases and V by 5 bases; bases with no gene match: 4. The CDR3 has 14 residues. In DNA form, the CDR3 reads TGTGCCATCAGTATGGGACAGGGGGGATACGAGCAGTACTTC. Translated, it gives CAISMGQGGYEQYF.

The chain combines TRBV6-5 with TRBJ2-1; TRBD2 aligns across 7 bases. Trimming removed 5 bases from V and 9 bases from J; junction bases left unmatched: 10. Germline loops: CDR1 MNHEY, CDR2 SVGAGI. The CDR3 runs 14 residues. CDR3 DNA sequence: TGTGCCAGCAGTGCCCCCAACGGGGAGGGTGAGCAGTTCTTC. As protein: CASSAPNGEGEQFF.